The text below deals with one TCR beta chain. Its antigen is unknown. The CDR3 contains 16 residues. The germline gives CDR1 MNHEY, CDR2 SMNVEV (reference sequence). Trimming removed 5 bases from V and 3 bases from J; junction bases left unmatched: 10. TCRdb reprocessed the reads via MiXCR and lists one record per CDR3 protein. The table has about 740,000 distinct CDR3 sequences, roughly a third seen once. This entry comes from a study of T cell repertoires in cytomegalovirus infection. Study results and caveats: CMV-specific TCR beta clonotypes restricted by HLA-C were the ones dominating the ex vivo response.

The sequence came from a human donor in good health (CMV status not recorded). Some clones in this sample may be carry-over from other donors' samples. The sample comprised PBMCs. The chain joins TRBV27 to TRBJ2-7; 10 positions agree with TRBD2. The CDR3 sequence: CASSLRQGLAVYEQYF. The CDR3 region has the DNA TGTGCCAGCAGTCTGCGACAAGGACTAGCGGTCTACGAGCAGTACTTC.